This T cell receptor (beta chain) was sequenced during a study of blood T cell repertoires in COVID-19. Study at large: Whether acute or convalescent, the COVID-19 samples came from the United States, Italy and Spain. From T cells, B-cell-depleted T cells, or PBMCs came the material, which was cDNA or gDNA.

The CDR3 loop spans 18 amino acids. The J segment lost 3 bases and the V segment lost 7 bases, leaving 19 bases of the junction unmatched. Germline CDR1 MDHEN, CDR2 SYDVKM. This clone was observed once. In the study's own analysis: The assay estimated nucleated cells by amplifying reference gene primers. Some clones are missing from TCRdb's copy, which holds only in-frame ones; the method was immunoSEQ multiplex PCR. For V, J and clone size, that table is used; D and trimming come from the DNA. In the table there are roughly 110,000 clones, around 75% of which are singletons. Sequencing was carried out using peripheral blood. The gene calls are TRBV28 and TRBJ2-5, with 8 bases matching TRBD2. This TCR came from a human donor with acute or convalescent COVID-19. The donor label of this sample is uncertain. CDR3 sequence: CASTPHRGGRDEEETQYF. As DNA, the CDR3 is TGTGCCAGCACCCCCCACCGGGGGGGGAGGGATGAAGAAGAGACCCAGTACTTC. The entire variable domain, with the rest obtained from reference TRBV28 and TRBJ2-5, is as follows: DVKVTQSSRYLVKRTGEKVFLECVQDMDHENMFWYRQDPGLGLRLIYFSYDVKMKEKGDIPEGYSVSREKKERFSLILESASTNQTSMYLCASTPHRGGRDEEETQYFGPGTRLLVL.